These T cell receptor beta chains were read from a single sample in a study of blood T cell repertoires in COVID-19. Here immunoSEQ multiplex PCR was the method, and the copy in TCRdb shows in-frame clones only, minus some. The data contain fewer than 300,000 clones, 65% to 85% of them singletons. Sequenced material: peripheral blood. Source of these receptors: a person between 70 and 80 years old with COVID-19, enrolled during active disease. Each CDR3 is given with its conserved first and last residue. A D gene is named only where the DNA matches it firmly. Not every row has a clone size; where given, it reads once, few, many or a size class.

abundance,d_gene,v_gene,j_gene,CDR3nt,CDR3aa
.,.,TRBV28,TRBJ1-4,TGTGCCAGCCTACCGACGGGGGACGGCTGGGTTAAACTGTTTTTT,CASLPTGDGWVKLFF
once,.,TRBV7-2,TRBJ1-3,TGTGCCAGCAGCTTAGTCCGGGGGAACTCTGGAAACACCATATATTTT,CASSLVRGNSGNTIYF
.,.,TRBV5-1,TRBJ1-5,TGCGCCAGCAGCTTGGACTTATCGGATCAGCCCCAGCATTTT,CASSLDLSDQPQHF
.,TRBD1,TRBV18,TRBJ1-1,TGTGCCAGCTCACTTGGACAGGGGAGAGATGCTGAAGCTTTCTTT,CASSLGQGRDAEAFF
.,TRBD1,TRBV6-1,TRBJ2-7,TGTGCCAGCAGTGAACCTCGGAGTGACAGGGGTACCTACGAGCAGTACTTC,CASSEPRSDRGTYEQYF
.,.,TRBV6-1,TRBJ2-7,TGTGCCAGCAGTTTGGAGCGCGAGCAGTACTTC,CASSLEREQYF
.,TRBD1,TRBV6-1,TRBJ1-4,TGTGCCAGCAGTGAAGGGACAGGGGGCCCTGAAAAACTGTTTTTT,CASSEGTGGPEKLFF
.,.,TRBV3-1/TRBV3-2,TRBJ1-1,TGTGCCAGCAGCCACTTAGGGGCCGGAGAAGGTGAAGCTTTCTTT,CASSHLGAGEGEAFF
.,TRBD2,TRBV11-2,TRBJ2-1,TGTGCCAGCAGCTCTAGCGGGTTCCTCTACAATGAGCAGTTCTTC,CASSSSGFLYNEQFF
.,TRBD1,TRBV7-2,TRBJ1-2,TGTGCCAGCAGCCCCGGGACAGGGGGGGACTATGGCTACACCTTC,CASSPGTGGDYGYTF
.,TRBD1,TRBV28,TRBJ1-5,TGTGCCAGCAGCTCCCTGGGGACAGGGGGTTATAGCAATCAGCCCCAGCATTTT,CASSSLGTGGYSNQPQHF
.,.,TRBV28,TRBJ1-5,TGTGCCAGCAGTTTATTGACAGATAGCAATCAGCCCCAGCATTTT,CASSLLTDSNQPQHF
few,TRBD1,TRBV5-6,TRBJ2-7,TGTGCCAGCAGCTTGGGTTCGGGACAGGGGGCCGGGGAGCAGTACTTC,CASSLGSGQGAGEQYF
.,TRBD2,TRBV19,TRBJ2-3,TGTGCCAGTAGTACCAGACTAGCGGGAGCCACAGATACGCAGTATTTT,CASSTRLAGATDTQYF
.,.,TRBV9,TRBJ2-2,TGTGCCAGCAGTGAAAACTCGGTTTCGGGCGGGGAGCTGTTTTTT,CASSENSVSGGELFF
.,TRBD2,TRBV19,TRBJ2-1,TGTGCCAGTAGTGCTAGCGGGAGAGGTTACAATGAGCAGTTCTTC,CASSASGRGYNEQFF
.,TRBD2,TRBV5-1,TRBJ2-2,TGCGCCAGCAGCCCTACACTCGGGGGGGGCACCGGGGAGCTGTTTTTT,CASSPTLGGGTGELFF
.,.,TRBV24-1,TRBJ1-5,TGTGCCACCAGTGTGCGCAGGGTCAGTCAGCCCCAGCATTTT,CATSVRRVSQPQHF
.,.,TRBV6-5,TRBJ1-3,TGTGCCAGCACCTCCTCTGGAAACACCATATATTTT,CASTSSGNTIYF
.,TRBD2,TRBV5-6,TRBJ2-7,TGTGCCAGCGCGATGAAGGTGCCGGGACTAGCGGGCCCCTCCTACGAGCAGTACTTC,CASAMKVPGLAGPSYEQYF
.,TRBD1,TRBV7-2,TRBJ1-1,TGTGCCAGCAGCGCGACAGGGACCACTGAAGCTTTCTTT,CASSATGTTEAFF
.,.,TRBV19,TRBJ1-6,TGTGCCAGTACCCGGACAGAAATAAATAATTCACCCCTCCACTTT,CASTRTEINNSPLHF
.,TRBD1,TRBV6-5,TRBJ1-5,TGTGCCAGCAGCCCCGGACAGGGGAGCAATCAGCCCCAGCATTTT,CASSPGQGSNQPQHF
.,TRBD1,TRBV29-1,TRBJ2-5,TGCAGCGTTTCCTTGACAGGGGGCTGGGAGACCCAGTACTTC,CSVSLTGGWETQYF
.,.,TRBV3-1/TRBV3-2,TRBJ2-7,TGTGCCAGCAGCCAAGGGCGCGGGGACTTCTACGAGCAGTACTTC,CASSQGRGDFYEQYF
once,TRBD1,TRBV19,TRBJ2-6,TGTGCCAGTGGGGACAGGGGGCGCCCCGGGGCCAACGTCCTGACTTTC,CASGDRGRPGANVLTF
.,TRBD2,TRBV9,TRBJ2-7,TGTGCCAGCAGCGTAGAGGGACTAGCCGGGCAGTACTTC,CASSVEGLAGQYF
.,.,TRBV5-1,TRBJ1-1,TGCGCCAGCAGCCTAGGCTCAGTCCGTCGGACTGAAGCTTTCTTT,CASSLGSVRRTEAFF
.,.,TRBV28,TRBJ2-6,TGTGCCAGCAGGATACGCGGCTCTGGGGCCAACGTCCTGACTTTC,CASRIRGSGANVLTF
.,.,TRBV27,TRBJ1-5,TGTGCCAGCAGTTTCACAGGAAGCAATCAGCCCCAGCATTTT,CASSFTGSNQPQHF
.,TRBD2,TRBV7-2,TRBJ2-7,TGTGCCAGCAGCTTACGAGCTCTGCGGAGGAGTAGCGGGGGTTACGAGCAGTACTTC,CASSLRALRRSSGGYEQYF
.,.,TRBV4-3,TRBJ2-1,TGCGCCAGCAGCCAAGATACCCCAGGCCTCAGCTCCTACAATGAGCAGTTCTTC,CASSQDTPGLSSYNEQFF
.,TRBD1,TRBV7-9,TRBJ1-1,TGTGCCAGCAGCGTACAGGGGCGCAGCACTGAAGCTTTCTTT,CASSVQGRSTEAFF
once,.,TRBV4-1,TRBJ2-1,TGCGCCAGCAGCCAAGATTCCGGGATCTACAATGAGCAGTTCTTC,CASSQDSGIYNEQFF
many,TRBD2,TRBV19,TRBJ2-2,TGTGCCAGTAGTATCCTAAGGGAGGGCGGGGAGCTGTTTTTT,CASSILREGGELFF
.,.,TRBV21-1,TRBJ1-5,TGTGCCAGCAGCAAAGCGAGGGTTCAGCCCCAGCATTTT,CASSKARVQPQHF
.,TRBD2,TRBV6-5,TRBJ2-3,TGTGCCAGCAAAGGACTAGTCAGGAGGGATACGCAGTATTTT,CASKGLVRRDTQYF
.,.,TRBV28,TRBJ1-5,TGTGCCAGCAGTACGACTAGGAGCAATCAGCCCCAGCATTTT,CASSTTRSNQPQHF
.,.,TRBV5-1,TRBJ2-1,TGCGCCAGCAGCTTCACCGCTAGCTCCTACAATGAGCAGTTCTTC,CASSFTASSYNEQFF
.,.,TRBV19,TRBJ2-7,TGTGCCAGTAGTATGGGACACTTAACCGCTTTC,CASSMGHLTAF
.,.,TRBV4-2,TRBJ1-6,TGTGCCAGCAGCCCGTTACAGGTTCGCGGTTCACCCCTCCACTTT,CASSPLQVRGSPLHF
few,.,TRBV30,TRBJ1-2,TGTGCCTGGAGTGTACTGGCAGGGTCCCATGGCTACACCTTC,CAWSVLAGSHGYTF
.,.,TRBV5-5,TRBJ2-2,TGTGCCAGCAGCTTTGGCGGGGGCTCTAGGACCGGGGAGCTGTTTTTT,CASSFGGGSRTGELFF
.,.,TRBV11-2,TRBJ1-6,TGTGCCAGCAGCTCCAGCCTAGGACAGCCTAATTCACCCCTCCACTTT,CASSSSLGQPNSPLHF
.,TRBD1,TRBV4-3,TRBJ2-1,TGCGCCAGCAGCGCCCGACAGGGGGCTTATGAGCAGTTCTTC,CASSARQGAYEQFF
.,TRBD1,TRBV6-5,TRBJ1-1,TGTGCCAGCAGATCCCAGGGCAGGACAGGGATGTTCTTT,CASRSQGRTGMFF
.,TRBD2,TRBV5-5,TRBJ2-7,TGTGCCAGCACCTTAGGACTAGCGGGCCGCGAGCAGTACTTC,CASTLGLAGREQYF
once,.,TRBV27,TRBJ2-1,TGTGCCAGCAGTTGGACAAATCACAATGAGCAGTTCTTC,CASSWTNHNEQFF